A selection of T cell receptor beta chains follows, all from one sample in a study of shared clonotypes between healthy human individuals. The data were produced by immunoSEQ multiplex PCR, yet TCRdb's version contains in-frame clones alone and is incomplete. This sample yields some 470,000 clones, of which about 79% are seen a single time; 10% to 15% belongs to the top ten. Sequenced input: PBMCs. These receptors all come from a woman in her 40s in good health. Some clones in this sample may be carry-over from other donors' samples. Both conserved end residues are part of each CDR3. A D gene is named only where the DNA matches it firmly. Clone size is stated in some rows and not others, as once, few, many or a class when expanded.

j_gene	d_gene	abundance	v_gene	CDR3aa	CDR3nt
TRBJ2-5	TRBD1	once	TRBV7-2	CASSLDRGRETQYF	TGTGCCAGCAGCCTGGACAGGGGGCGAGAGACCCAGTACTTC
TRBJ1-3	.	.	TRBV5-5	CASSLGVIGNTIYF	TGTGCCAGCAGCTTGGGGGTTATTGGAAACACCATATATTTT
TRBJ1-2	.	.	TRBV2	CASSVQVANNGYTF	TGTGCCAGCAGTGTACAGGTCGCTAACAATGGCTACACCTTC
TRBJ1-6	TRBD1	.	TRBV28	CASSPGQGVYSPLHF	TGTGCCAGCAGCCCAGGACAGGGGGTATATTCACCCCTCCACTTT
TRBJ1-5	.	once	TRBV6-1	CASKAALRQPQHF	TGTGCCAGCAAAGCAGCGTTACGGCAGCCCCAGCATTTT
TRBJ1-4	.	.	TRBV11-2	CASSLDPQLSNEKLFF	TGTGCCAGCAGCTTAGATCCACAGTTATCAAATGAAAAACTGTTTTTT
TRBJ1-1	.	many	TRBV28	CASRSGVTEAFF	TGTGCCAGTAGGTCAGGGGTAACTGAAGCTTTCTTT
TRBJ2-7	TRBD2	.	TRBV6-5	CASKPAGVAYEQYF	TGTGCCAGCAAACCAGCGGGAGTAGCCTACGAGCAGTACTTC
TRBJ2-3	TRBD1	.	TRBV5-1	CASSPGTGPDTQYF	TGCGCCAGCAGCCCAGGGACAGGCCCAGATACGCAGTATTTT
TRBJ1-3	.	once	TRBV6-1	CASSAGLLGGNTIYF	TGTGCCAGCAGTGCGGGCCTACTGGGTGGAAACACCATATATTTT
TRBJ2-7	.	.	TRBV7-9	CASSLDPRPYEQYF	TGTGCCAGCAGCTTAGACCCCAGACCTTACGAGCAGTACTTC
TRBJ2-2	.	.	TRBV7-2	CASSSALGLSTGELFF	TGTGCCAGCAGCTCGGCCCTCGGGCTGTCCACCGGGGAGCTGTTTTTT
TRBJ1-4	.	.	TRBV21-1	CASSKRVLTGRVDTATNEKLFF	TGTGCCAGCAGCAAACGGGTATTAACAGGGAGGGTGGATACTGCAACTAATGAAAAACTGTTTTTT
TRBJ2-1	.	.	TRBV11-2	CASSLGAHRETDEQFF	TGTGCCAGCAGCTTAGGGGCCCATCGGGAGACCGATGAGCAGTTCTTC
TRBJ1-3	.	.	TRBV7-2	CASSPVSGVTGNTIYF	TGTGCCAGCAGCCCAGTATCGGGGGTAACTGGAAACACCATATATTTT
TRBJ1-1	.	.	TRBV7-2	CASSHRQAIEAFF	TGTGCCAGCAGCCATCGACAGGCTATTGAAGCTTTCTTT
TRBJ1-5	.	few	TRBV18	CASSISGQSNQPQHF	TGTGCCAGCTCAATAAGTGGGCAGAGCAATCAGCCCCAGCATTTT
TRBJ2-5	.	.	TRBV5-4	CASSQQRSQETQYF	TGCGCCAGCAGCCAACAGAGAAGTCAAGAGACCCAGTACTTC
TRBJ1-1	TRBD1	.	TRBV5-1	CASSLGQGSTEAFF	TGCGCCAGCAGCTTGGGACAGGGAAGCACTGAAGCCTTCTTT
TRBJ1-4	.	.	TRBV19	CASSERTREKLFF	TGTGCCAGTAGTGAGCGGACAAGGGAAAAACTGTTTTTT
TRBJ1-4	.	.	TRBV6-1	CASSESPAAADEKLFF	TGTGCCAGCAGCGAATCCCCCGCAGCGGCCGATGAAAAACTGTTTTTT
TRBJ1-1	.	few	TRBV7-8	CASSLVSPATEAFF	TGTGCCAGCAGCTTAGTCTCACCGGCGACTGAAGCTTTCTTT
TRBJ2-5	TRBD2	.	TRBV6-6	CASSYSLLAGGETQYF	TGTGCCAGCAGTTACTCACTTTTGGCGGGAGGGGAGACCCAGTACTTC
TRBJ2-1	TRBD1	.	TRBV5-1	CASTRQGADNEQFF	TGCGCCAGCACCCGACAGGGGGCAGACAATGAGCAGTTCTTC
TRBJ1-2	.	few	TRBV2	CASSDPTGPYGYTF	TGTGCCAGCAGTGACCCGACAGGACCCTATGGCTACACTTTC
TRBJ1-1	TRBD1	.	TRBV4-3	CASSQEQTGANTEAFF	TGCGCCAGCAGCCAAGAACAAACAGGGGCGAACACTGAAGCTTTCTTT
TRBJ2-5	TRBD2	.	TRBV18	CASSPKRRELLETQYF	TGTGCCAGCTCACCAAAAAGGCGGGAGTTACTCGAGACCCAGTACTTC
TRBJ2-5	.	.	TRBV2	CASSFGTRNQETQYF	TGTGCCAGCTCGTTTGGGACCAGAAATCAAGAGACCCAGTACTTC
TRBJ2-2	.	.	TRBV7-6	CASSLVTNTGELFF	TGTGCCAGCAGCTTAGTTACGAACACCGGGGAGCTGTTTTTT
TRBJ2-1	TRBD2	.	TRBV10-3	CAITRTSGNNEQFF	TGTGCCATCACTAGGACTAGCGGGAACAATGAGCAGTTCTTC
TRBJ1-3	TRBD1	.	TRBV28	CASSLRLPGQSTGNTIYF	TGTGCCAGCAGTTTAAGGCTCCCGGGACAGTCCACCGGAAACACCATATATTTT
TRBJ2-7	TRBD2	few	TRBV15	CATSRDADWTSGRATIYEQYF	TGTGCCACCAGCAGAGATGCGGACTGGACTAGCGGGAGGGCCACTATTTACGAGCAGTACTTC